This TCR beta chain was profiled in a study of early T cells in non-severe SARS-CoV-2 infection. Findings and caveats of the study: Reliance on VDJdb matching favored anti-spike CD8 responses; private and CD4 specificities were missed.

This clonotype has a count of ten or more. No antigen is known for it. MiXCR, applied by TCRdb to the 5' RACE reads, yields one record per CDR3 protein. This repertoire shows 74,000 or so distinct CDR3 sequences, around 10% found once; its top ten account for approximately 4.2%. Germline loops: CDR1 MNHEY, CDR2 SVGAGI. V was shortened by 6 bases and J by 4 bases, with 16 bases between the two germline ends. The CDR3 contains 15 residues. This TCR was recovered from an adult who was a healthcare worker with PCR-confirmed SARS-CoV-2 infection or an uninfected control (not recorded which). The chain uses TRBV6-5 and TRBJ1-5; D perhaps matches TRBD1 (5 bases). Input material: whole blood. The CDR3 nucleotides are TGTGCCAGCAGCCAAGCAGGGATACGGAATCAGCCCCAGCATTTT. Its translation is CASSQAGIRNQPQHF.